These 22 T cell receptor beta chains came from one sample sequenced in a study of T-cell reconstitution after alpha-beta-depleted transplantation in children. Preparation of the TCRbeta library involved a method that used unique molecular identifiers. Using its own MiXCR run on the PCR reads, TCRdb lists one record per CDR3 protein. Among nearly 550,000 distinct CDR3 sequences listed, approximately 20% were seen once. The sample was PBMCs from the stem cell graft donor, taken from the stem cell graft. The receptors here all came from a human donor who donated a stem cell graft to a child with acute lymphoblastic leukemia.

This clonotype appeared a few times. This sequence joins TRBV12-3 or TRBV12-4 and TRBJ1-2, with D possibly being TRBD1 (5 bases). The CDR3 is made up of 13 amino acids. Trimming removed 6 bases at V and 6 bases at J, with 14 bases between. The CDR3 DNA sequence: TGTGCCAGCAGACTATCCGGGGCTCATGGCTACACCTTC. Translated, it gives CASRLSGAHGYTF.

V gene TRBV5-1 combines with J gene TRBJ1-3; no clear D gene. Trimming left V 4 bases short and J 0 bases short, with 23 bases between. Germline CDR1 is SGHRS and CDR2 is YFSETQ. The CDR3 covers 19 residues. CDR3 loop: CASSPRSPDAGPSGNTIYF. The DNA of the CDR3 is TGCGCCAGCAGCCCCAGATCACCAGACGCCGGCCCCTCTGGAAACACCATATATTTT. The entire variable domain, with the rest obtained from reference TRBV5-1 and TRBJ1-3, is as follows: KAGVTQTPRYLIKTRGQQVTLSCSPISGHRSVSWYQQTPGQGLQFLFEYFSETQRNKGNFPGRFSGRQFSNSRSEMNVSTLELGDSALYLCASSPRSPDAGPSGNTIYFGEGSWLTVV.

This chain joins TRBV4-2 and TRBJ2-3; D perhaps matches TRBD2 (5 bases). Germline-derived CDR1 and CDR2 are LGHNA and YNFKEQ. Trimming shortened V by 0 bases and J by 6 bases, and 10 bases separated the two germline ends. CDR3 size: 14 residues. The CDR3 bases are TGTGCCAGCAGCCAAGAAACCGGCGGGGATACGCAGTATTTT. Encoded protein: CASSQETGGDTQYF.

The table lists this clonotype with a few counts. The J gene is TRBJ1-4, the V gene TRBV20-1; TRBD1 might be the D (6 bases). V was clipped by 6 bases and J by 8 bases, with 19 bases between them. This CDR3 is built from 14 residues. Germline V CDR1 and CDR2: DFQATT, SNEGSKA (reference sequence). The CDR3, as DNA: TGCAGTGCAGAACGACAGGCGTGGGTCGAAAAACTGTTTTTT. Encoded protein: CSAERQAWVEKLFF.

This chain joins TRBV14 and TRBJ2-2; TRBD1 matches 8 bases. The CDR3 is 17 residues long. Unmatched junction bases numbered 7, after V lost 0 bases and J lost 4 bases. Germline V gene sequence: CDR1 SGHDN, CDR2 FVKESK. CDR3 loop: CASSQDLGDRSTGELFF. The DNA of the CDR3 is TGTGCCAGCAGCCAAGATCTGGGGGACAGGAGCACCGGGGAGCTGTTTTTT.

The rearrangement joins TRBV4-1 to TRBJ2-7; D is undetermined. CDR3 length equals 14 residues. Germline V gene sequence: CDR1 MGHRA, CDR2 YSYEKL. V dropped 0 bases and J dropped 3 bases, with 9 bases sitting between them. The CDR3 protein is CASSQDEADYEQYF. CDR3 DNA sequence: TGCGCCAGCAGCCAAGATGAGGCCGACTACGAGCAGTACTTC.

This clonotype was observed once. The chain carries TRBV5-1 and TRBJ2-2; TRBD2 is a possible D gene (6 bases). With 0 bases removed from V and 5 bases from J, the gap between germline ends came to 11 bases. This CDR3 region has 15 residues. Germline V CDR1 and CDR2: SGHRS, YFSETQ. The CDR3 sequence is CASSLDAGRTGELFF. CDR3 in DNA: TGCGCCAGCAGCTTGGATGCGGGACGGACCGGGGAGCTGTTTTTT.

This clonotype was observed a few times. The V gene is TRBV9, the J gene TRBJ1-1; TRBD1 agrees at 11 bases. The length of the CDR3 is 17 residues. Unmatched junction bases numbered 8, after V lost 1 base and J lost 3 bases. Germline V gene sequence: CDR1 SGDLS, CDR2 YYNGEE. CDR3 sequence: CASSVLLGTGGDTEAFF. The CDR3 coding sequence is TGTGCCAGCAGCGTATTATTGGGGACAGGGGGGGACACTGAAGCTTTCTTT.

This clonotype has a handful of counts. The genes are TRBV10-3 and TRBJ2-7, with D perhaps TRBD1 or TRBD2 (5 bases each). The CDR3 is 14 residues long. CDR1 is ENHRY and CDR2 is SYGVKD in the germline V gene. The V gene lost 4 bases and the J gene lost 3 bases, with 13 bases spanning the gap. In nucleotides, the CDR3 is TGTGCCATCAGTGCCGGCGGGCAGGGCTACGAGCAGTACTTC. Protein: CAISAGGQGYEQYF.

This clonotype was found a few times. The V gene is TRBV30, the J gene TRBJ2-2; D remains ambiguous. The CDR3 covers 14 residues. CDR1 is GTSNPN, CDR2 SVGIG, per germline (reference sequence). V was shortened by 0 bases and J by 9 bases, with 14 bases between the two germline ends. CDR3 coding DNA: TGTGCCTGGAGTGTACTATCCCAACCGCGGGAGCTGTTTTTT. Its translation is CAWSVLSQPRELFF.

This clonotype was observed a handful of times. In DNA form, the CDR3 reads TGTGCCAGCAGCTTAGAAGCTAGCGTGGGATCCTACGAGCAGTACTTC. It is translated as CASSLEASVGSYEQYF. The V gene is TRBV11-2, the J gene TRBJ2-7; tentative D call: TRBD2 (6 bases). V shed 0 bases and J shed 1 base, with 13 bases lying between them. There are 16 residues in the CDR3. Per the germline V gene, CDR1 is SGHAT and CDR2 is FQNNGV.

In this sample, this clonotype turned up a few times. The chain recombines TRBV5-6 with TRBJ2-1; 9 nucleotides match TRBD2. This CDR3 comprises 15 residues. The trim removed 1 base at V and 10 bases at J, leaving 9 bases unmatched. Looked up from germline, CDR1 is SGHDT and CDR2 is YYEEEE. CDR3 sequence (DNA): TGTGCCAGCAGCTTGTGGTCTAGCGGGACTAACGAGCAGTTCTTC. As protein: CASSLWSSGTNEQFF.

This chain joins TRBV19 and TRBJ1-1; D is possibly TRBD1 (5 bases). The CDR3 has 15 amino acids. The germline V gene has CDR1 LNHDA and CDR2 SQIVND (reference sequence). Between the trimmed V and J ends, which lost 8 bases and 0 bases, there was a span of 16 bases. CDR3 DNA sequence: TGTGCCAGTCACCCCGGGGGGGGTATGAACACTGAAGCTTTCTTT. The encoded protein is CASHPGGGMNTEAFF.

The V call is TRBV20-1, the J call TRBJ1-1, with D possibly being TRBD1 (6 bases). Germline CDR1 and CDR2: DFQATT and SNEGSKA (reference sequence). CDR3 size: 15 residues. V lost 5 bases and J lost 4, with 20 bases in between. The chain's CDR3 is CSAPLRGHPSTEAFF. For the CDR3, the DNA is TGCAGTGCTCCCCTGCGGGGACACCCGAGCACTGAAGCTTTCTTT.

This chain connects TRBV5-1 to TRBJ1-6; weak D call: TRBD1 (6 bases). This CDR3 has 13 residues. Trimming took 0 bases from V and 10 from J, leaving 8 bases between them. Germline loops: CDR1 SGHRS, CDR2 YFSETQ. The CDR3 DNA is TGCGCCAGCAGCTTGGTGGGACAATCACCCCTCCACTTT. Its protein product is CASSLVGQSPLHF.

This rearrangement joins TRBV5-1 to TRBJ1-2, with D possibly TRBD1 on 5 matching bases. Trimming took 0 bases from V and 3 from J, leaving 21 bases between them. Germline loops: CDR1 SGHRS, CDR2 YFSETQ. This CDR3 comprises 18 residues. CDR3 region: CASSLGQGYYPLDYGYTF. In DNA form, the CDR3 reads TGCGCCAGCAGCTTGGGCCAGGGATATTACCCTCTAGACTATGGCTACACCTTC.

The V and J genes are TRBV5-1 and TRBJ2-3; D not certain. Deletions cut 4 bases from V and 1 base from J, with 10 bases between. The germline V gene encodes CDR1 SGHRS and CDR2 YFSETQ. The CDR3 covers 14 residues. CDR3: CASSRGKGTDTQYF. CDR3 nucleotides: TGCGCCAGCAGCCGAGGTAAAGGCACAGATACGCAGTATTTT.

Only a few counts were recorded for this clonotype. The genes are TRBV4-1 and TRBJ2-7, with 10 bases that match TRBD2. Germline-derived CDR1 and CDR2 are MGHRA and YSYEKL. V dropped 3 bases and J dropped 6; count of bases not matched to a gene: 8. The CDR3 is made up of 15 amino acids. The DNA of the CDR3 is TGCGCCAGCAGCCATCTAGCGGGAGTGGCCCCCGAGCAGTACTTC. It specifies CASSHLAGVAPEQYF.

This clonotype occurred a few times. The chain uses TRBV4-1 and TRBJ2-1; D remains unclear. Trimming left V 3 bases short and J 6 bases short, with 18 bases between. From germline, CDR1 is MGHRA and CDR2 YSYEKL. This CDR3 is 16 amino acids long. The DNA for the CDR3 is TGCGCCAGCAGCCACCTAAGCTCCCTTAACTTCAATGAGCAGTTCTTC. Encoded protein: CASSHLSSLNFNEQFF.

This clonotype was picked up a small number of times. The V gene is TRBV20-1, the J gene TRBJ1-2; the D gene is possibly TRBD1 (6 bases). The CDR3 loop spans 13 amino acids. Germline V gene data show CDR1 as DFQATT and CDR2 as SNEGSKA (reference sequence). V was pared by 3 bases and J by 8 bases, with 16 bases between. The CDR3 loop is CSASGQTDFGYTF. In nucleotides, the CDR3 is TGCAGTGCTAGTGGACAGACAGATTTCGGCTACACCTTC.

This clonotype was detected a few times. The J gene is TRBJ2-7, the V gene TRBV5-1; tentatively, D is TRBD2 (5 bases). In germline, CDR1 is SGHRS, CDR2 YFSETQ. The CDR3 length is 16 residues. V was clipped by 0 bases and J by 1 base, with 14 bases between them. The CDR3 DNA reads TGCGCCAGCAGCTTGGAGGGAGTGGGCTTATCCTACGAGCAGTACTTC. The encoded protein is CASSLEGVGLSYEQYF.

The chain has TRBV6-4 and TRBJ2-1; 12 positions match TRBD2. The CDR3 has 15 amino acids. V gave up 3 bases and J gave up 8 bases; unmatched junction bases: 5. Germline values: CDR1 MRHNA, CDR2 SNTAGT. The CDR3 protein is CASSETSGSRHEQFF. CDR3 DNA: TGTGCCAGCAGTGAGACTAGCGGGAGTCGCCATGAGCAGTTCTTC.